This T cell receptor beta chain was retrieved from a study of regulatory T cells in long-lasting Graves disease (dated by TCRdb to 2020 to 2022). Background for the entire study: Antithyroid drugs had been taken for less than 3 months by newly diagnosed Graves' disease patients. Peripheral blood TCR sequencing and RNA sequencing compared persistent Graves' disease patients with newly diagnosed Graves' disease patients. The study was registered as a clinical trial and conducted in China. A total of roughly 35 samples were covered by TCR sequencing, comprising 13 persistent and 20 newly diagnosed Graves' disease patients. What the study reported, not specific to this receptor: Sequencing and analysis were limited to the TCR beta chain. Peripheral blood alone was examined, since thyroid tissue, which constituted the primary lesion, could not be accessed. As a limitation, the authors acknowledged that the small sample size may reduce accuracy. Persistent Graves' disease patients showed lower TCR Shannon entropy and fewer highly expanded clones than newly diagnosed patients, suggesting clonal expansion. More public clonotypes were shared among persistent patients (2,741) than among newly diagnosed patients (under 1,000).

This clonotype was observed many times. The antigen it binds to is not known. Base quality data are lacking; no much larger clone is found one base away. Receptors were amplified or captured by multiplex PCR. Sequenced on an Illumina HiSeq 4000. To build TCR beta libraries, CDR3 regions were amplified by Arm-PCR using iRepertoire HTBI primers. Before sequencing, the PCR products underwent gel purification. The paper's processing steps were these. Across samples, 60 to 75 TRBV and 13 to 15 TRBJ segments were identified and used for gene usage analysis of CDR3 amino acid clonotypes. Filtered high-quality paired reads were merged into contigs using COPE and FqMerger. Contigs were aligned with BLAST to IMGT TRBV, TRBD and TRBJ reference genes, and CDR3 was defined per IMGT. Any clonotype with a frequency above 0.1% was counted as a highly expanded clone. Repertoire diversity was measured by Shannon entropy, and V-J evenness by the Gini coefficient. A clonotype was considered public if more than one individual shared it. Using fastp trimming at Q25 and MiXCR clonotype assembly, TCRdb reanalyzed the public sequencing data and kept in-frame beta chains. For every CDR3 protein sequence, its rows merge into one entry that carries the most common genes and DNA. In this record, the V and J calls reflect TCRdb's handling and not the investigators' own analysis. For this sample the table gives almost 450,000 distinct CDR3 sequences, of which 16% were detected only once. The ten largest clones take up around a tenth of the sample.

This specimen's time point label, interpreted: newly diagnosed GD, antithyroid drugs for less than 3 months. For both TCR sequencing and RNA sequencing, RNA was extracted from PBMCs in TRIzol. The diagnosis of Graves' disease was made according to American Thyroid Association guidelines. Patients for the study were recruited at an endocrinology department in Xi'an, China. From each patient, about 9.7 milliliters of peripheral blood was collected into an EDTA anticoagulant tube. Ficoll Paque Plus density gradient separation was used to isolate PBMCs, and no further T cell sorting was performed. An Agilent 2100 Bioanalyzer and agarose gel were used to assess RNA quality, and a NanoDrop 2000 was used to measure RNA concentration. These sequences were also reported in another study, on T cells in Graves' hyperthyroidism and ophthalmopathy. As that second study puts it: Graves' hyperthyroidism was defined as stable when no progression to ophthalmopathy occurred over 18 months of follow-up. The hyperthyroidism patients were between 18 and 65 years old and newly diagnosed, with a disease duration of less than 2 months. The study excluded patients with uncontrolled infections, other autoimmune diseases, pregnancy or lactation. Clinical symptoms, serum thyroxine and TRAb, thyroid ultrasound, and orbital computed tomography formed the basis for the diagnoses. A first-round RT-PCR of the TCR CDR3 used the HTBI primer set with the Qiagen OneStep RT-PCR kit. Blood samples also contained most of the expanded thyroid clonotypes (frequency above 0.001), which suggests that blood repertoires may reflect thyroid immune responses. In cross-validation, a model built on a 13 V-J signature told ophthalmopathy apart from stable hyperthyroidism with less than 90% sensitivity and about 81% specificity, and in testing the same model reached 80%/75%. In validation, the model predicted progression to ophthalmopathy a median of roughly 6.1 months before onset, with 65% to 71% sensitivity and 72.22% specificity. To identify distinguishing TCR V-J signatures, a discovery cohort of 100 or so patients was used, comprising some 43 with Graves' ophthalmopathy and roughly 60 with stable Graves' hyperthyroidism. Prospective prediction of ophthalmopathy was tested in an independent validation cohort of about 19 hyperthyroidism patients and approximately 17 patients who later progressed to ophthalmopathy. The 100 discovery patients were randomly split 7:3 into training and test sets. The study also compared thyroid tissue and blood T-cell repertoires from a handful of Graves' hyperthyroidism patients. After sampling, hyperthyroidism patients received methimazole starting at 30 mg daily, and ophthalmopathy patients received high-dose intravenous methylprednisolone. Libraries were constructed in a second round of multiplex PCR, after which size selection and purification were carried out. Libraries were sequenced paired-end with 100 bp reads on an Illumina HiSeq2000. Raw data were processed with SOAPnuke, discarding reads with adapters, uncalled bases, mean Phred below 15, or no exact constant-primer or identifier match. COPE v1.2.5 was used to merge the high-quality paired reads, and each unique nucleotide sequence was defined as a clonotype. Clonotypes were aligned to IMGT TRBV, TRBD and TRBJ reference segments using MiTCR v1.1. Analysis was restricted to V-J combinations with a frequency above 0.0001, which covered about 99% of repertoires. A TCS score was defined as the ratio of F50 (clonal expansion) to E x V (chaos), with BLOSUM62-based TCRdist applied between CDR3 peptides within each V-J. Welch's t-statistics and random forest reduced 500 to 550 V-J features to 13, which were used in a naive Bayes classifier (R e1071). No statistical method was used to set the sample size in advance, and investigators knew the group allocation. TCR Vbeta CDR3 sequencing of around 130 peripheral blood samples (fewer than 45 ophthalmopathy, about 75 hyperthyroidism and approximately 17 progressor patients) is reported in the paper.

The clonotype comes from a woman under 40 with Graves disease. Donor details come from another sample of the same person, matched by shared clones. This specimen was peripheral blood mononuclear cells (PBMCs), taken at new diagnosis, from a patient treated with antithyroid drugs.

This receptor has the CDR3 CASSLGLEGSEAFF. Read as DNA, the sequence is TGCGCCAGCAGCTTGGGATTGGAGGGTTCTGAAGCTTTCTTT. The V and J segments used are TRBV5-1 and TRBJ1-1; the D gene cannot be named for sure. From the cysteine through the phenylalanine, the CDR3 covers 14 amino acids. Only the CDR3 DNA is retained, 42 bases long and in frame from the first base. Via the germline V gene, CDR1 is SGHRS and CDR2 YFSETQ. The V end loses 0 bases and the J end loses 6 bases, and a stretch of 12 bases separates them.